This TCR beta chain originates from a study of STAT5B mutations in CD4+ large granular lymphocyte leukemia. Study-level results: 8/27 top patient clones versus 2/35 control clones were TRBV06-family. The CD4+ versus CD8+ T-LGLL clonality difference may reflect limited sample size.

The germline V and J ends were trimmed by 5 bases and 5 bases, with 22 bases remaining between them. CDR1 and CDR2 from the germline V gene are SEHNR and FQNEAQ (reference sequence). This CDR3 is built from 16 residues. Sequencing was at survey level. Sequencing used immunoSEQ multiplex PCR; TCRdb keeps in-frame clones, though not all of them. The sample comprises roughly 46,000 clones, roughly 84% of which are singletons, and 0.3% to 0.45% rests with the top ten. Comment on this clone: Its antigen is not identified.

Healthy controls were blood donor buffy coats. The V call is TRBV7-9, the J call TRBJ2-7, with D possibly matching TRBD1 (6 bases). This clonotype originated in a human donor in good health. Sequencing was performed on CD4+ T cells from blood buffy coats. This chain's CDR3 is CASSPTVWGRKDEQYF. As DNA, the CDR3 is TGTGCCAGCAGCCCCACAGTGTGGGGGCGTAAGGACGAGCAGTACTTC.